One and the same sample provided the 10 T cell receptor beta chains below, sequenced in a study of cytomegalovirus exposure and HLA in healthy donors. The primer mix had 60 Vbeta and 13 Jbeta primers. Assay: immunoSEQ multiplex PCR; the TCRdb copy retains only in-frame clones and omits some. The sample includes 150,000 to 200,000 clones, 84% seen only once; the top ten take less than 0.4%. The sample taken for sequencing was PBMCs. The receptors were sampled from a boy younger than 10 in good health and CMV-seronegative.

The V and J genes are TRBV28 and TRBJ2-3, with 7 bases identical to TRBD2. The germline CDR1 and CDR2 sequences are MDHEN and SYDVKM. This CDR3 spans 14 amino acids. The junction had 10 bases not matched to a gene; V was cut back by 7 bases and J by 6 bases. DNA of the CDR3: TGTGCCAGCAACCAACCCGGGGGGTGGGATACGCAGTATTTT. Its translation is CASNQPGGWDTQYF.

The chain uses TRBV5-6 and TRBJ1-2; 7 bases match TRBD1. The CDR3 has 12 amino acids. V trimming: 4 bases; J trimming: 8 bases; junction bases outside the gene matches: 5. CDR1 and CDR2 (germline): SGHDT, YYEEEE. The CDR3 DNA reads TGTGCCAGCAGCCTGGACAGGAGCGGCTACACCTTC. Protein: CASSLDRSGYTF.

This CDR3 is CASSFRGRSPWGYTF. In DNA, the CDR3 is TGTGCCAGCAGTTTTAGGGGCAGGAGTCCCTGGGGCTACACCTTC. The rearrangement uses TRBV27 and TRBJ1-2; D is perhaps TRBD1 (5 bases). This CDR3 has 15 amino acids. Germline values: CDR1 MNHEY, CDR2 SMNVEV (reference sequence). Trimming took 3 bases from V and 8 from J, leaving 19 bases between them.

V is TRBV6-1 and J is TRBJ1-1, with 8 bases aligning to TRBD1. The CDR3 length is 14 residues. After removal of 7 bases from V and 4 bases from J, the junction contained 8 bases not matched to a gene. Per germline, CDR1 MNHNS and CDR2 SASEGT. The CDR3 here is CASTPRTGSTEAFF. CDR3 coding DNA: TGTGCCAGCACGCCGCGGACAGGGAGCACTGAAGCTTTCTTT.

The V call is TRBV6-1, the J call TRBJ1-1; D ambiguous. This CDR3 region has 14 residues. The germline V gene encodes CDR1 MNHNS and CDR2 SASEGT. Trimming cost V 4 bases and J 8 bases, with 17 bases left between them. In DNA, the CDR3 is TGTGCCAGCAGTGGATCTACTGGGAGACCAGAAGCTTTCTTT. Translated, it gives CASSGSTGRPEAFF.

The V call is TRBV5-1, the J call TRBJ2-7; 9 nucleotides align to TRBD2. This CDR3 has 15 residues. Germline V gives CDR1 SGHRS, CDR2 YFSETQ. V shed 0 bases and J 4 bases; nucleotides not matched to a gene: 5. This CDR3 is CASSLVLAGWYEQYF. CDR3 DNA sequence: TGCGCCAGCAGCTTGGTTCTAGCGGGATGGTACGAGCAGTACTTC.

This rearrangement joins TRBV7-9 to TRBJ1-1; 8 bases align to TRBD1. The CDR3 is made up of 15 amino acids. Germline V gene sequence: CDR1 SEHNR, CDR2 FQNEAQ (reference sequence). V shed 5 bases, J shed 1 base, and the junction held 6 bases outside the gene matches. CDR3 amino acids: CASSPGTGRNTEAFF. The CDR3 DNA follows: TGTGCCAGCAGCCCGGGGACAGGCCGGAACACTGAAGCTTTCTTT.

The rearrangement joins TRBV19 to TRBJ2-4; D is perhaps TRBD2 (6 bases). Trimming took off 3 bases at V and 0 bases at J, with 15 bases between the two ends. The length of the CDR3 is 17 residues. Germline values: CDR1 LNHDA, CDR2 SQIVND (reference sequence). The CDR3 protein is CASSIGAGLLAKNIQYF. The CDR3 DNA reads TGTGCCAGTAGTATTGGGGCGGGACTCCTAGCCAAAAACATTCAGTACTTC.

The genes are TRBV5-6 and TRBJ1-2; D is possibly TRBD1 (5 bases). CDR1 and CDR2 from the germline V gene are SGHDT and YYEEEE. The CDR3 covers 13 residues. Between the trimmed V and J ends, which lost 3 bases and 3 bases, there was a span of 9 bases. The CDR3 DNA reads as TGTGCCAGCAGCTCGCGGGGGGACTATGGCTACACCTTC. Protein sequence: CASSSRGDYGYTF.

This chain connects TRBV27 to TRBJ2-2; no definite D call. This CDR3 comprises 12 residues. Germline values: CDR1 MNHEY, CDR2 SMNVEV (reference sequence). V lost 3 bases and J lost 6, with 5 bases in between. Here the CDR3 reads CASSFSSGELFF. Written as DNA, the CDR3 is TGTGCCAGCAGTTTCTCCTCCGGGGAGCTGTTTTTT.